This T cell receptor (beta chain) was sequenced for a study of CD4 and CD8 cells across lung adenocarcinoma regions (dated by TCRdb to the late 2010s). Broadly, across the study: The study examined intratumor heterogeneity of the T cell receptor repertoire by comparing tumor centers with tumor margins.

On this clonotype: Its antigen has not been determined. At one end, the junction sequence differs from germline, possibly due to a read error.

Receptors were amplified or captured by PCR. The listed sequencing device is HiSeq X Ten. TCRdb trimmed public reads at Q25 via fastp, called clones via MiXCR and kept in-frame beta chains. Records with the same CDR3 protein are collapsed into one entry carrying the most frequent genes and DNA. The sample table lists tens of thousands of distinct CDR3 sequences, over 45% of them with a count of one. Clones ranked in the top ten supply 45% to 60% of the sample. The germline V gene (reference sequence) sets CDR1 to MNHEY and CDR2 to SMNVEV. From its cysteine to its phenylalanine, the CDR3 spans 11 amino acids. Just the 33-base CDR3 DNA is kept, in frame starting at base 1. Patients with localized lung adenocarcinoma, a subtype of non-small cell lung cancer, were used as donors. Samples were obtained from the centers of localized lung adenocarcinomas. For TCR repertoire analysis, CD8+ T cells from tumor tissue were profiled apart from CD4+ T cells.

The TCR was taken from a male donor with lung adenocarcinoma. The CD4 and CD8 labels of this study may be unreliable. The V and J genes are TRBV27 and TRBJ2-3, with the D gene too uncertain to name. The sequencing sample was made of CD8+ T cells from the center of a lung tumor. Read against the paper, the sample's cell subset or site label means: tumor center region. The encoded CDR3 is CASSSTDMQYF. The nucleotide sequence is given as TGTGCCAGCAGTTCCACAGATATGCAGTACTTT.